A single sample is the source of the 22 T cell receptor beta chains below, sequenced in a study of blood T cell repertoires in COVID-19. Clones were read by immunoSEQ multiplex PCR, and TCRdb kept only the in-frame ones, dropping some. Of a few hundred thousand clones listed, more than 80% are singletons. The specimen sequenced was peripheral blood. These receptors all come from a woman older than 75 with acute or convalescent COVID-19.

DNA for the CDR3: TGTGCCAGCAGTTCCAGGGGACCGGATCAGCCCCAGCATTTT. Amino acids: CASSSRGPDQPQHF. The gene calls are TRBV27 and TRBJ1-5, with D tentatively TRBD1 (6 bases). V was cut by 4 bases and J by 5 bases, with 12 bases left in between. The CDR3 is 14 residues long. CDR1 and CDR2 (germline): MNHEY, SMNVEV (reference sequence).

V gene TRBV5-8 combines with J gene TRBJ1-2; 9 bases agree with TRBD1. This CDR3 comprises 12 residues. The germline V gene has CDR1 SGHTS and CDR2 YDEGEE. V lost 5 bases and J lost 7; bases outside the gene matches: 3. CDR3 nucleotides: TGTGCCAGCAGTACAGGGGGCATTGGCTACACCTTC. This codes for CASSTGGIGYTF. The entire variable domain, with the rest obtained from reference TRBV5-8 and TRBJ1-2, is as follows: EAGVTQSPTHLIKTRGQQATLRCSPISGHTSVYWYQQALGLGLQFLLWYDEGEERNRGNFPPRFSGRQFPNYSSELNVNALELEDSALYLCASSTGGIGYTFGSGTRLTVV.

The chain employs TRBV12-3 or TRBV12-4 and TRBJ1-1, with D possibly being TRBD1 (5 bases). The V end was cut by 2 bases, the J end by 7 bases, with 8 bases between. The CDR3 spans 12 residues. The CDR3 DNA follows: TGTGCCAGCAGTTTACTAGGGGATGAAGCTTTCTTT. Translating gives CASSLLGDEAFF.

The chain employs TRBV2 and TRBJ1-2; D might be TRBD1 (5 bases). CDR3 length: 13 amino acids. V was pared by 1 base and J by 9 bases, with 12 bases between. Germline CDR1 reads SNHLY; CDR2 reads FYNNEI. In DNA form, the CDR3 reads TGTGCCAGCAGTGAAGATCAGGGTGTATGCTACACCTTC. Translating gives CASSEDQGVCYTF.

This chain links TRBV21-1 with TRBJ2-7; TRBD2, the table's D call, lacks a check against the DNA. TRBV21-1 is marked as a pseudogene. This CDR3 has 17 residues. The CDR3 DNA follows: TGTGCCAGCACCATACCGGGATTTACAGCGGGGGTCTACGAGCAGTACTTC. Translated, it gives CASTIPGFTAGVYEQYF.

The chain employs TRBV6-2 or TRBV6-3 and TRBJ1-4, with D tentatively TRBD1 (6 bases). CDR1 MNHEY and CDR2 SVGEGT come from the germline V gene. This CDR3 is 14 amino acids long. V was cut by 4 bases and J by 8 bases, with 14 bases left in between. The CDR3 loop reads CASSSVRGGEKLFF. CDR3 nucleotide sequence: TGTGCCAGCAGTTCGGTCAGGGGAGGGGAAAAACTGTTTTTT.

The J gene is TRBJ1-6, the V gene TRBV7-2, with D maybe TRBD1 (5 bases). The CDR3 is 17 residues long. V was cut by 1 base and J by 7 bases, with 17 bases left in between. Germline V CDR1 and CDR2: SGHTA, FQGNSA. CDR3 in amino acids: CASSLELGLVGNSPLHF. The CDR3, as DNA: TGTGCCAGCAGCTTAGAGCTGGGGCTGGTGGGGAATTCACCCCTCCACTTT.

V gene TRBV19 combines with J gene TRBJ2-7, with D maybe TRBD2 (6 bases). Germline loops: CDR1 LNHDA, CDR2 SQIVND (reference sequence). The CDR3 consists of 14 residues. Trimming removed 5 bases at V and 3 bases at J, with 14 bases between. CDR3 DNA sequence: TGTGCCAGTAGTCCCCGGGGAGGAAGCTACGAGCAGTACTTC. It codes for CASSPRGGSYEQYF. Based on the CDR3 plus reference TRBV19 and TRBJ2-7, the full variable domain is DGGITQSPKYLFRKEGQNVTLSCEQNLNHDAMYWYRQDPGQGLRLIYYSQIVNDFQKGDIAEGYSVSREKKESFPLTVTSAQKNPTAFYLCASSPRGGSYEQYFGPGTRLTVT.

The chain links TRBV5-5 to TRBJ2-7; D is unclear. The CDR3 spans 11 residues. V gave up 3 bases and J gave up 4 bases, with 5 bases separating them. Germline V gives CDR1 SGHKS, CDR2 YYEKEE (reference sequence). The CDR3 protein is CASSSPYEQYF. The CDR3 nucleotides read TGTGCCAGCAGCTCCCCTTACGAGCAGTACTTC.

The V gene is TRBV2, the J gene TRBJ2-1; D gene unclear. The CDR3 contains 15 residues. The germline V gene encodes CDR1 SNHLY and CDR2 FYNNEI. Trimming stripped 4 bases from V and 7 bases from J, with 17 bases between. Written as DNA, the CDR3 is TGTGCCAGCAGTGCGGAGAACCTGTCGGAAAATGAGCAGTTCTTC. This codes for CASSAENLSENEQFF. Supplemented by reference TRBV2 and TRBJ2-1, the full variable domain reads EPEVTQTPSHQVTQMGQEVILRCVPISNHLYFYWYRQILGQKVEFLVSFYNNEISEKSEIFDDQFSVERPDGSNFTLKIRSTKLEDSAMYFCASSAENLSENEQFFGPGTRLTVL.

The genes are TRBV2 and TRBJ1-2, with 9 bases aligning to TRBD1. The V and J ends lost 6 bases and 0 bases, in that order; junction bases with no gene match: 11. Germline CDR1 is SNHLY and CDR2 is FYNNEI. There are 17 residues in the CDR3. The CDR3 loop is CASSIQGAGPANYGYTF. The DNA of the CDR3 is TGTGCCAGCAGCATACAGGGGGCGGGTCCGGCTAACTATGGCTACACCTTC.

This clone was observed a single time. V gene TRBV6-6 combines with J gene TRBJ2-7; a weak D match, TRBD2 (5 bases). The CDR3 totals 15 residues. Germline assignment: CDR1 MNHNY and CDR2 SVGAGI (reference sequence). V gave up 4 bases and J gave up 0 bases, with 13 bases separating them. The DNA of the CDR3 is TGTGCCAGCAGTTTCGCGGAGACTAACTCCTACGAGCAGTACTTC. Translated: CASSFAETNSYEQYF.

The chain joins TRBV10-3 to TRBJ1-2, with unresolved D. This CDR3 comprises 13 residues. V was pared by 2 bases and J by 0 bases, with 4 bases between. Germline-derived CDR1 and CDR2 are ENHRY and SYGVKD. The chain's CDR3 is CAISESPNYGYTF. The CDR3 DNA sequence: TGTGCCATCAGTGAGAGCCCTAACTATGGCTACACCTTC.

V usage is TRBV18 and J usage is TRBJ2-1, with 9 positions matching TRBD2. CDR3 size: 14 residues. Germline V gene lookup returns CDR1 KGHSH and CDR2 LQKENI. V gave up 5 bases and J gave up 6 bases; unmatched junction bases: 5. The CDR3 region has the DNA TGTGCCAGCTCAGTAGCGGGAGTTTCCAATGAGCAGTTCTTC. Its translation: CASSVAGVSNEQFF.

The chain links TRBV7-2 to TRBJ1-2; TRBD1 might be the D (6 bases). Trimming removed 5 bases at V and 4 bases at J, with 17 bases between. There are 15 residues in the CDR3. The germline V gene encodes CDR1 SGHTA and CDR2 FQGNSA. For the CDR3, the DNA is TGTGCCAGCAGCCCAACACTAGGGGGTTTCTATGGCTACACCTTC. Translating it yields CASSPTLGGFYGYTF. Filled out from reference TRBV7-2 and TRBJ1-2, the complete variable domain reads GAGVSQSPSNKVTEKGKDVELRCDPISGHTALYWYRQSLGQGLEFLIYFQGNSAPDKSGLPSDRFSAERTGGSVSTLTIQRTQQEDSAVYLCASSPTLGGFYGYTFGSGTRLTVV.

The gene calls are TRBV11-2 and TRBJ1-2, with D maybe TRBD1 (6 bases). Trimming took off 8 bases at V and 7 bases at J, with 20 bases between the two ends. Germline values: CDR1 SGHAT, CDR2 FQNNGV. The CDR3 consists of 14 residues. In DNA, the CDR3 is TGTGCCAGCCAGGACAGTCTCATGAGGAGTGGCTACACCTTC. It specifies CASQDSLMRSGYTF. Full variable domain (remainder filled in from reference TRBV11-2 and TRBJ1-2): EAGVAQSPRYKIIEKRQSVAFWCNPISGHATLYWYQQILGQGPKLLIQFQNNGVVDDSQLPKDRFSAERLKGVDSTLKIQPAKLEDSAVYLCASQDSLMRSGYTFGSGTRLTVV.

The chain carries TRBV4-3 and TRBJ1-1; possible D gene TRBD1, 5 bases. The CDR3 covers 14 residues. Germline V lookup: CDR1 LGHNA, CDR2 YSLEER. V lost 1 base and J 1 base, leaving 7 bases between the germline ends. CDR3 nucleotides: TGCGCCAGCAGCCAAGCGGGGGGGAACACTGAAGCTTTCTTT. The encoded protein is CASSQAGGNTEAFF.

DNA of the CDR3: TGTGCCAGCAGCTTAGGAATCGGGGGGAACACTGAAGCTTTCTTT. This gives the protein CASSLGIGGNTEAFF. This sequence joins TRBV7-9 and TRBJ1-1, with D maybe TRBD1 (5 bases). Germline V CDR1 and CDR2: SEHNR, FQNEAQ (reference sequence). The CDR3 has 15 residues. Trimming shortened V by 1 base and J by 1 base, and 10 bases separated the two germline ends.

The chain has TRBV5-8 and TRBJ1-2; weak D call: TRBD1 (5 bases). Germline V lookup: CDR1 SGHTS, CDR2 YDEGEE. V lost 5 bases to trimming and J lost 2 bases, with 13 bases between them. CDR3 length equals 14 residues. The CDR3 protein is CASSLTARNYGYTF. DNA of the CDR3: TGTGCCAGCAGTTTGACAGCACGGAACTATGGCTACACCTTC.

This clone was recorded once. The rearrangement links TRBV29-1 to TRBJ1-1, with D possibly being TRBD1 (5 bases). Trimming removed 6 bases from V and 4 bases from J, with 12 bases in between. The germline V gene has CDR1 SQVTM and CDR2 ANQGSEA. CDR3 length: 12 amino acids. The CDR3 bases are TGCAGCGTCTCAGGGTTCGGCACTGAAGCTTTCTTT. It encodes CSVSGFGTEAFF. The full variable domain, with the rest looked up from reference TRBV29-1 and TRBJ1-1, is SAVISQKPSRDICQRGTSLTIQCQVDSQVTMMFWYRQQPGQSLTLIATANQGSEATYESGFVIDKFPISRPNLTFSTLTVSNMSPEDSSIYLCSVSGFGTEAFFGQGTRLTVV.

This sequence joins TRBV28 and TRBJ1-6; D may be TRBD1 (5 bases). Per germline, CDR1 MDHEN and CDR2 SYDVKM. This CDR3 is built from 11 residues. V lost 7 bases to trimming and J lost 13 bases, with 11 bases between them. CDR3 residues: CASIAQGPLHF. CDR3 in DNA: TGTGCCAGCATTGCCCAGGGCCCCCTCCACTTT. Together with reference TRBV28 and TRBJ1-6, the CDR3 gives the full variable domain: DVKVTQSSRYLVKRTGEKVFLECVQDMDHENMFWYRQDPGLGLRLIYFSYDVKMKEKGDIPEGYSVSREKKERFSLILESASTNQTSMYLCASIAQGPLHFGNGTRLTVT.

The rearrangement joins TRBV5-1 to TRBJ1-1; D call uncertain. Trimming left V 3 bases short and J 1 base short, with 16 bases between. Germline loops: CDR1 SGHRS, CDR2 YFSETQ. The CDR3 loop spans 16 amino acids. CDR3 bases: TGCGCCAGCAGCTGGCCAGTCCGGGGAACGAACACTGAAGCTTTCTTT. The encoded protein is CASSWPVRGTNTEAFF.